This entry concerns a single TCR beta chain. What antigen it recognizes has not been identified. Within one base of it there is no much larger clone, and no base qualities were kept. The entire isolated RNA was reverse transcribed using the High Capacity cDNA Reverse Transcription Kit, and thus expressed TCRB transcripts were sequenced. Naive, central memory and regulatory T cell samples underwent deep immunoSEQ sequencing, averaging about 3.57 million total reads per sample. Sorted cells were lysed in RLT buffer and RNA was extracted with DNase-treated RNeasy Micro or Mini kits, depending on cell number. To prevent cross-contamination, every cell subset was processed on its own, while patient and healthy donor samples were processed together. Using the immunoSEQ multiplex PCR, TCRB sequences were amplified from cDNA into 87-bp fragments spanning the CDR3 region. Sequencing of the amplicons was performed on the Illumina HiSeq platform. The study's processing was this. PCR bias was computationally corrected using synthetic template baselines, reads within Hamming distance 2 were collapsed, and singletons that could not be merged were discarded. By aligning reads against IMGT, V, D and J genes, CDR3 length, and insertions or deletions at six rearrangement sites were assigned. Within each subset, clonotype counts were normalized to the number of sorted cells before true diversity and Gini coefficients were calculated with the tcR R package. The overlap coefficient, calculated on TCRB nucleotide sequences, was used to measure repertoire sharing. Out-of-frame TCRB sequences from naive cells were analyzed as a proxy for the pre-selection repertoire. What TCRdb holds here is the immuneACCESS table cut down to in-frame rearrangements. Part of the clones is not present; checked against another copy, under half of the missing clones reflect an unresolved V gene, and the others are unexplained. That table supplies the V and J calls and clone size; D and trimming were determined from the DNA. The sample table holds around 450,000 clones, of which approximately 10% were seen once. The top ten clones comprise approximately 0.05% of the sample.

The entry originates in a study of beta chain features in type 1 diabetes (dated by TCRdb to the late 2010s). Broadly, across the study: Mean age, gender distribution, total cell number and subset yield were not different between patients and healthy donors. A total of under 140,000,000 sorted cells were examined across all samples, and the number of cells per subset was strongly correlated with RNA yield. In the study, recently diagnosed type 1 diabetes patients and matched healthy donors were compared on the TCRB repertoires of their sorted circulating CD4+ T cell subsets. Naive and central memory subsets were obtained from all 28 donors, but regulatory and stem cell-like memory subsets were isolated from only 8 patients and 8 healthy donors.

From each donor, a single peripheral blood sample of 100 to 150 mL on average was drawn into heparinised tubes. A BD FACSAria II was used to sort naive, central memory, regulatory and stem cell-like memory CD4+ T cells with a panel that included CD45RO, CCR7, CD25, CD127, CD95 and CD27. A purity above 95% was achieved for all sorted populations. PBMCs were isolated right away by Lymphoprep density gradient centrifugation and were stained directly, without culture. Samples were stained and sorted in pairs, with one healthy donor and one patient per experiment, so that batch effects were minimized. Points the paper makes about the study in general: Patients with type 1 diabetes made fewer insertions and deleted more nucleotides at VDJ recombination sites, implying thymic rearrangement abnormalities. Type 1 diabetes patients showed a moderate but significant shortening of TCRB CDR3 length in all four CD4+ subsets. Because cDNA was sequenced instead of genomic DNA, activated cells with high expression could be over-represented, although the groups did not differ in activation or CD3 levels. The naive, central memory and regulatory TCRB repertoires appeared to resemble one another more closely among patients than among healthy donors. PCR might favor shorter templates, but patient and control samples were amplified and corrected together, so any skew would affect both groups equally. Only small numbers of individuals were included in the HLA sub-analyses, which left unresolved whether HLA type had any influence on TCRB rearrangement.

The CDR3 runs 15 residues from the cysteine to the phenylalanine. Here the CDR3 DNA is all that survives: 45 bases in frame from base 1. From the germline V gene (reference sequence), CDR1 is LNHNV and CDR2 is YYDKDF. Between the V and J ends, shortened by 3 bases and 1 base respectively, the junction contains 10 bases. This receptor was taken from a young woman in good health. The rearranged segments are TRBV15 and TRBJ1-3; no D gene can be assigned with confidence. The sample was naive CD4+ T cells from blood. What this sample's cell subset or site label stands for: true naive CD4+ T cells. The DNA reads TGTGCCACCAGCAGGCTCACCTCGTCTGGAAACACCATATATTTT. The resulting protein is CATSRLTSSGNTIYF.